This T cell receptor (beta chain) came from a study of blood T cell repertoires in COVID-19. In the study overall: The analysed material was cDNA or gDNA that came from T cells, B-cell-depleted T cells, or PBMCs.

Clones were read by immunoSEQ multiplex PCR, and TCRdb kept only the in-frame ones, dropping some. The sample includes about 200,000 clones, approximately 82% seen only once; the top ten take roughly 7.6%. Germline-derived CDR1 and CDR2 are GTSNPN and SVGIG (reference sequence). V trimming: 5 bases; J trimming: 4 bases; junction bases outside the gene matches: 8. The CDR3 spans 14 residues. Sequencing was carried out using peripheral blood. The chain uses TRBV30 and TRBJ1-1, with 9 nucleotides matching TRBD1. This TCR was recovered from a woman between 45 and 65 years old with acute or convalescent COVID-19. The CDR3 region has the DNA TGTGCCTGGGCTACAGGGGGCGCGGTCACTGAAGCTTTCTTT. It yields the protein CAWATGGAVTEAFF.